The 10 T cell receptor beta chains below were found in one sample sequenced in a study of T cell changes during pregnancy in multiple sclerosis (dated by TCRdb to about 2019). Libraries were built with the immunoSEQ multiplex PCR assay. TCRdb took this table from immuneACCESS and kept in-frame rearrangements with V and J called. Such tables lack part of the clones; where checked against another copy, unresolved V genes explain under half of the gap, and the rest is unexplained. The sample has around 25,000 clones on record, around 81% of them singletons. The ten top clones hold 15% to 18% of the sample. The sequencing used CD8+ T cells from peripheral blood mononuclear cells, collected in the first trimester of pregnancy. Receptors were obtained from a female donor in good health, enrolled as a control in a pregnancy study.

J is TRBJ1-5 and V is TRBV10-3; D is possibly TRBD1 (6 bases). V was shortened by 3 bases and J by 3 bases, with 9 bases between the two germline ends. The CDR3 extends over 14 amino acids. Per the germline V gene, CDR1 is ENHRY and CDR2 is SYGVKD. The DNA for the CDR3 is TGTGCCATCAGTGACAGGGGATTCAATCAGCCCCAGCATTTT. Translating gives CAISDRGFNQPQHF.

The V gene is TRBV28, the J gene TRBJ1-1; 8 bases align to TRBD1. The germline V gene has CDR1 MDHEN and CDR2 SYDVKM. The length of the CDR3 is 15 residues. V was pared by 5 bases and J by 5 bases, with 10 bases of the junction left unmatched. This chain's CDR3 is CASSPAGQGNTEAFF. The DNA for the CDR3 is TGTGCCAGCAGTCCCGCCGGACAGGGAAATACTGAAGCTTTCTTT.

The CDR3 DNA reads as TGTGCCAGCAGCGTAGGGGCCGGCTTAGACACCGGGGAGCTGTTTTTT. It is translated as CASSVGAGLDTGELFF. The chain links TRBV9 to TRBJ2-2; D unclear. This CDR3 is built from 16 residues. With 0 bases removed from V and 3 bases from J, the gap between germline ends came to 12 bases. The germline CDR1 and CDR2 sequences are SGDLS and YYNGEE.

This clone counts as medium-sized (0.01 to 0.1%). This chain uses TRBV6-4 with TRBJ2-3; TRBD2 agrees at 12 bases. Germline assignment: CDR1 MRHNA and CDR2 SNTAGT. There are 15 residues in the CDR3. V was pared by 4 bases and J by 1 base, with 0 bases of the junction left unmatched. In DNA form, the CDR3 reads TGTGCCAGCAGTGGGACTAGCGGGGGCACAGATACGCAGTATTTT. Amino acids: CASSGTSGGTDTQYF.

The rearrangement links TRBV28 to TRBJ2-1; 11 nucleotides line up with TRBD2. This CDR3 region has 17 residues. The trim removed 7 bases at V and 10 bases at J, leaving 18 bases unmatched. Germline CDR1 is MDHEN and CDR2 is SYDVKM. As DNA, the CDR3 is TGTGCCAGCACCCAACAGTCGTCTAGCGGGAGGATAAGGGAGCAGTTCTTC. Its translation is CASTQQSSSGRIREQFF. Looking up the rest from reference TRBV28 and TRBJ2-1 gives the full variable domain: DVKVTQSSRYLVKRTGEKVFLECVQDMDHENMFWYRQDPGLGLRLIYFSYDVKMKEKGDIPEGYSVSREKKERFSLILESASTNQTSMYLCASTQQSSSGRIREQFFGPGTRLTVL.

This chain connects TRBV25-1 to TRBJ2-7, with a tentative D call TRBD2 (6 bases). Germline lookup yields CDR1 MGHDK and CDR2 SYGVNS. V was pared by 4 bases and J by 2 bases, with 9 bases between. CDR3 length equals 13 residues. The CDR3 loop reads CASSGPGAYEQYF. The CDR3 bases are TGTGCCAGCAGTGGCCCGGGAGCCTACGAGCAGTACTTC.

The V call is TRBV5-8, the J call TRBJ1-2; D is perhaps TRBD1 (5 bases). Between the trimmed V and J ends, which lost 2 bases and 4 bases, there was a span of 21 bases. CDR1 SGHTS and CDR2 YDEGEE come from the germline V gene. CDR3 length: 17 residues. CDR3 sequence reads: CASSLGARLEIPYGYTF. The CDR3 DNA reads as TGTGCCAGCAGCTTAGGGGCCAGACTAGAAATACCCTATGGCTACACCTTC.

CDR3 DNA: TGTGCCACCAGCCCCCCGCGGGCGCGGAACACTGAAGCTTTCTTT. Protein: CATSPPRARNTEAFF. This chain links TRBV15 with TRBJ1-1; no clear D gene. The CDR3 has 15 residues. Trimming left V 5 bases short and J 1 base short, with 14 bases between. In germline, CDR1 is LNHNV, CDR2 YYDKDF (reference sequence).

This clone was recorded once. The chain uses TRBV5-1 and TRBJ2-1; perhaps TRBD2 as D (5 bases). Germline assignment: CDR1 SGHRS and CDR2 YFSETQ. The CDR3 extends over 14 amino acids. Deletions cut 6 bases from V and 12 bases from J, with 22 bases between. DNA for the CDR3: TGCGCCAGCATAGGAGCGGACCAACGAGTGGGGCAGTTCTTC. The encoded protein is CASIGADQRVGQFF.

The chain uses TRBV6-6 and TRBJ2-1; 10 bases agree with TRBD2. Germline values: CDR1 MNHNY, CDR2 SVGAGI (reference sequence). V was pared by 4 bases and J by 10 bases, with 10 bases of the junction left unmatched. The CDR3 loop spans 15 amino acids. Written as DNA, the CDR3 is TGTGCCAGCAGTTTTAAGCGGGAGGGCCCCCGGGAGCAGTTCTTC. Residues: CASSFKREGPREQFF.